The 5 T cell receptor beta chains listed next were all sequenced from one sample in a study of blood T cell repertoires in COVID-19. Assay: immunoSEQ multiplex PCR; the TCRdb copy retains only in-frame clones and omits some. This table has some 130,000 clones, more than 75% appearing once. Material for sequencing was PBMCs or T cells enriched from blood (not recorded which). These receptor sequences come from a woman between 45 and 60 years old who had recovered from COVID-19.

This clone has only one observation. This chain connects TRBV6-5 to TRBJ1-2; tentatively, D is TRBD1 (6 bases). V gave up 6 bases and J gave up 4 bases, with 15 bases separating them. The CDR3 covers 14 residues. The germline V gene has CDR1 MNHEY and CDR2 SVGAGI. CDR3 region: CASSPGGRSYGYTF. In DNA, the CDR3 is TGTGCCAGCAGCCCGGGGGGCAGATCCTATGGCTACACCTTC.

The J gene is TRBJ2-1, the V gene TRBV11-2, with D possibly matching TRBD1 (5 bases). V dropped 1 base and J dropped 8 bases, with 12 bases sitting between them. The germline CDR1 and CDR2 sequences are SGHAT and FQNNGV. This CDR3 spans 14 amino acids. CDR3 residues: CASSLGAGKDEQFF. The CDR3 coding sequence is TGTGCCAGCAGCTTAGGGGCAGGGAAGGATGAGCAGTTCTTC.

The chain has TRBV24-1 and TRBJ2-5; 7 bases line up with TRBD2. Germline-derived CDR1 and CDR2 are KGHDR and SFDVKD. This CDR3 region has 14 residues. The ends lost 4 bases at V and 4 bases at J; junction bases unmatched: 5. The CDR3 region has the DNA TGTGCCACCAGTGAGTTGTCGGGGGGAGAGACCCAGTACTTC. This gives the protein CATSELSGGETQYF.

The CDR3 region has the DNA TGTGCCACCAGTGATTACAGGGGGAAGGGCACCGGGGAGCTGTTTTTT. Translated, it gives CATSDYRGKGTGELFF. The chain has TRBV24-1 and TRBJ2-2, with 8 bases matching TRBD1. CDR1 and CDR2 (germline): KGHDR, SFDVKD. V lost 2 bases and J lost 4; bases outside the gene matches: 5. The CDR3 runs 16 residues.

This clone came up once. DNA for the CDR3: TGTGCCAGCAGCCAAGGGTCCCAGTTCAATCAGCCCCAGCATTTT. It is translated as CASSQGSQFNQPQHF. V gene TRBV4-2 combines with J gene TRBJ1-5; unclear D gene. The CDR3 spans 15 residues. CDR1 is LGHNA and CDR2 is YNFKEQ in the germline V gene. V lost 1 base and J 3 bases, leaving 10 bases between the germline ends.